These T cell receptor beta chains were read from a single sample in a study of blood T cell repertoires in COVID-19. Only in-frame clones appear in the TCRdb table, and some are missing; sequencing was by immunoSEQ multiplex PCR. This table has about 330,000 clones, 80% to 90% appearing once. The specimen sequenced was PBMCs or T cells enriched from blood (not recorded which). The receptors stem from a man younger than 40 who had recovered from COVID-19. Both conserved end residues are part of each CDR3. Fields, in order: V gene, J gene, D gene, CDR3 protein. A D gene is named only where the DNA matches it firmly.

v_gene: TRBV19; j_gene: TRBJ1-1; d_gene: NA; CDR3aa: CASNSRSELNTEAFF
v_gene: TRBV6-1; j_gene: TRBJ1-2; d_gene: NA; CDR3aa: CASSEALQGSGGYTF
v_gene: TRBV9; j_gene: TRBJ2-1; d_gene: NA; CDR3aa: CASSVVSSTLVFNEQFF
v_gene: TRBV7-3; j_gene: TRBJ1-6; d_gene: NA; CDR3aa: CASSNTGKSSYNSPLHF
v_gene: TRBV10-3; j_gene: TRBJ1-5; d_gene: NA; CDR3aa: CAMSSGDVYSNQPQHF
v_gene: TRBV24-1; j_gene: TRBJ2-3; d_gene: NA; CDR3aa: CATSDFGDTQYF
v_gene: TRBV2; j_gene: TRBJ1-2; d_gene: TRBD1; CDR3aa: CASSAQGVYGYTF
v_gene: TRBV3-1/TRBV3-2; j_gene: TRBJ1-1; d_gene: NA; CDR3aa: CASSPRTENTEAFF
v_gene: TRBV15; j_gene: TRBJ1-5; d_gene: NA; CDR3aa: CATSRGSVGLYSNQPQHF
v_gene: TRBV11-1; j_gene: TRBJ1-1; d_gene: TRBD1; CDR3aa: CASSLARDRGLRTEAFF
v_gene: TRBV11-2; j_gene: TRBJ1-2; d_gene: NA; CDR3aa: CASSSGFTYGYTF
v_gene: TRBV13; j_gene: TRBJ2-3; d_gene: NA; CDR3aa: CASSPRGSSTDTQYF
v_gene: TRBV28; j_gene: TRBJ1-4; d_gene: TRBD1; CDR3aa: CASSQGGGEKLFF
v_gene: TRBV12-3/TRBV12-4; j_gene: TRBJ1-1; d_gene: NA; CDR3aa: CASSLSGVEAFF
v_gene: TRBV3-1/TRBV3-2; j_gene: TRBJ1-6; d_gene: NA; CDR3aa: CASRGAANNSPLHF
v_gene: TRBV21-1; j_gene: TRBJ1-6; d_gene: NA; CDR3aa: CASSYRQANSPLHF
v_gene: TRBV28; j_gene: TRBJ2-7; d_gene: TRBD1; CDR3aa: CATQGDSYEQYF
v_gene: TRBV7-3; j_gene: TRBJ2-1; d_gene: TRBD2; CDR3aa: CASSLNRLAGSYNEQFF
v_gene: TRBV10-3; j_gene: TRBJ2-5; d_gene: TRBD2; CDR3aa: CAISETAGAVQETQYF
v_gene: TRBV3-1/TRBV3-2; j_gene: TRBJ2-5; d_gene: NA; CDR3aa: CASSPNQETQYF
v_gene: TRBV5-1; j_gene: TRBJ1-6; d_gene: TRBD1; CDR3aa: CASSLFGTGDSPLHF
v_gene: TRBV7-9; j_gene: TRBJ1-6; d_gene: NA; CDR3aa: CASSLRPGGGNNSPLHF
v_gene: TRBV6-5; j_gene: TRBJ1-3; d_gene: NA; CDR3aa: CASSTRTVSGNTIYF
v_gene: TRBV20-1; j_gene: TRBJ2-1; d_gene: NA; CDR3aa: CSAIREEQFF
v_gene: TRBV19; j_gene: TRBJ1-5; d_gene: NA; CDR3aa: CASSIGTVNQPQHF
v_gene: TRBV5-5; j_gene: TRBJ2-1; d_gene: TRBD2; CDR3aa: CASSPTPSGLGNEQFF
v_gene: TRBV6-5; j_gene: TRBJ1-2; d_gene: NA; CDR3aa: CASSYRRAAANYGYTF
v_gene: TRBV4-1; j_gene: TRBJ2-2; d_gene: TRBD1; CDR3aa: CASSQRDRVTTGELFF
v_gene: TRBV4-2; j_gene: TRBJ2-1; d_gene: TRBD2; CDR3aa: CASSQEPGGAYNEQFF
v_gene: TRBV5-1; j_gene: TRBJ2-7; d_gene: TRBD1; CDR3aa: CASSALNRGNRGEQYF
v_gene: TRBV7-2; j_gene: TRBJ1-4; d_gene: NA; CDR3aa: CASSLLSGGEKLFF
v_gene: TRBV28; j_gene: TRBJ2-5; d_gene: NA; CDR3aa: CASGGAVETQYF
v_gene: TRBV14; j_gene: TRBJ2-1; d_gene: TRBD2; CDR3aa: CASSLAGGHYNEQFF
v_gene: TRBV6-5; j_gene: TRBJ1-1; d_gene: NA; CDR3aa: CASRTGLTGTEAFF
v_gene: TRBV21-1; j_gene: TRBJ2-3; d_gene: NA; CDR3aa: CASSNSHLTWRTDTQYF
v_gene: TRBV7-6; j_gene: TRBJ1-1; d_gene: NA; CDR3aa: CASSLEGQGNTEAFF
v_gene: TRBV28; j_gene: TRBJ1-4; d_gene: NA; CDR3aa: CASTLAQGSEKLFF
v_gene: TRBV5-4; j_gene: TRBJ2-7; d_gene: TRBD2; CDR3aa: CASSPGTSGVYEQYF
v_gene: TRBV7-2; j_gene: TRBJ2-2; d_gene: NA; CDR3aa: CASTGTEVGELFF
v_gene: TRBV12-3/TRBV12-4; j_gene: TRBJ2-1; d_gene: TRBD2; CDR3aa: CASSLAGRGEQFF
v_gene: TRBV5-6; j_gene: TRBJ1-3; d_gene: NA; CDR3aa: CASSFDSSGNTIYF
v_gene: TRBV6-8; j_gene: TRBJ2-2; d_gene: NA; CDR3aa: CASSPSVSTGELFF
v_gene: TRBV15; j_gene: TRBJ2-4; d_gene: TRBD1; CDR3aa: CATSTQGDKYF
v_gene: TRBV6-2/TRBV6-3; j_gene: TRBJ1-6; d_gene: TRBD1; CDR3aa: CASSRTGGGGSPLHF
v_gene: TRBV7-2; j_gene: TRBJ1-2; d_gene: NA; CDR3aa: CASSLYGLLGYTF
v_gene: TRBV19; j_gene: TRBJ2-3; d_gene: TRBD1; CDR3aa: CASRWTGSGSDTQYF
v_gene: TRBV5-1; j_gene: TRBJ1-2; d_gene: NA; CDR3aa: CASSLEGGNGYTF
v_gene: TRBV3-1/TRBV3-2; j_gene: TRBJ2-3; d_gene: TRBD1; CDR3aa: CASSRTGGRSTDTQYF
v_gene: TRBV5-1; j_gene: TRBJ1-3; d_gene: NA; CDR3aa: CASSTGGAGNTIYF
v_gene: TRBV24-1; j_gene: TRBJ2-1; d_gene: TRBD2; CDR3aa: CATSDAGTSGGNEQFF
v_gene: TRBV5-4; j_gene: TRBJ2-5; d_gene: TRBD2; CDR3aa: CASSLGGSGGQETQYF
v_gene: TRBV7-9; j_gene: TRBJ2-7; d_gene: NA; CDR3aa: CASSLGAPYEQYF